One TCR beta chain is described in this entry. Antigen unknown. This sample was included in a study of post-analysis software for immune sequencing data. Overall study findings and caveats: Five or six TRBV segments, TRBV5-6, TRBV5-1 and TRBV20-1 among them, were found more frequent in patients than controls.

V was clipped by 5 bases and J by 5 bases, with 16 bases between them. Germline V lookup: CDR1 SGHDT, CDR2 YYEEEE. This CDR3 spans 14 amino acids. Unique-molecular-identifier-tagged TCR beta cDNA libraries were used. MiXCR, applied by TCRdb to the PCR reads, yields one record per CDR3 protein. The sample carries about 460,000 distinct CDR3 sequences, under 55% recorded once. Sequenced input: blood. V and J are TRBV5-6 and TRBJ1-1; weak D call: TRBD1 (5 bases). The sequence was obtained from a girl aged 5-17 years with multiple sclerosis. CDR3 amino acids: CASRDIRGGTEAFF. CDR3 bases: TGTGCCAGCAGGGATATAAGGGGTGGGACTGAAGCTTTCTTT.